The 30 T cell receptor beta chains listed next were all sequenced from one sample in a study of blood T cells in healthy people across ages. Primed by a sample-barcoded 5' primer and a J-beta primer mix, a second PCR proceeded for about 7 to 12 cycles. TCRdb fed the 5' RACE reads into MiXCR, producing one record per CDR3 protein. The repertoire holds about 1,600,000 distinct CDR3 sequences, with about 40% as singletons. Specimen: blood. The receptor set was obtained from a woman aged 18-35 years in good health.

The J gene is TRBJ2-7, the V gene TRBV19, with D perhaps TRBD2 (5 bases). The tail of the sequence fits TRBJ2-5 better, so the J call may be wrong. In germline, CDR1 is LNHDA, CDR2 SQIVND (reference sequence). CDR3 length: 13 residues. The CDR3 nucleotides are TGTGCCAGTAGGGTCGGGAATGGGGAGACCCAGTACTTC. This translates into CASRVGNGETQYF.

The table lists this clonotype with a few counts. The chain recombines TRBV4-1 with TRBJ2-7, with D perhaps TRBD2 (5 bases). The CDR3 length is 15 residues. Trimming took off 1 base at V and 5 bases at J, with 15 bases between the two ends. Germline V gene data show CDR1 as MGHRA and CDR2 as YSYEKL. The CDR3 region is CASSQVRLSGNEQYF. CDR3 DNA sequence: TGCGCCAGCAGCCAAGTTCGTTTATCCGGGAACGAGCAGTACTTC.

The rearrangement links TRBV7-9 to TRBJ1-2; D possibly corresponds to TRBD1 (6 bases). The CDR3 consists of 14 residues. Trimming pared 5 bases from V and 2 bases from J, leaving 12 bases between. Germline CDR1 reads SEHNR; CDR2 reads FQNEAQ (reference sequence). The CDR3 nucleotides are TGTGCCAGCAGCACACAGGGCCCAAACTATGGCTACACCTTC. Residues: CASSTQGPNYGYTF.

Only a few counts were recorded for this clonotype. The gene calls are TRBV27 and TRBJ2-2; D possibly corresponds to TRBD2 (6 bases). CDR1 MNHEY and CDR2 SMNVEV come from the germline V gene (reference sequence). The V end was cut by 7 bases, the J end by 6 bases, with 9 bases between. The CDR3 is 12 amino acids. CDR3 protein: CASTSGAGELFF. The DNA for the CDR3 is TGTGCCAGCACCTCGGGGGCCGGGGAGCTGTTTTTT.

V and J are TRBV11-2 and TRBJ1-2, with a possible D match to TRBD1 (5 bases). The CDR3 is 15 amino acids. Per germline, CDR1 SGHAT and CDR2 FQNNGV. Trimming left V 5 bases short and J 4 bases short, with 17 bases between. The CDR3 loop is CASSVSRVGAYGYTF. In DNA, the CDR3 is TGTGCCAGCAGCGTAAGCAGGGTAGGGGCCTATGGCTACACCTTC.

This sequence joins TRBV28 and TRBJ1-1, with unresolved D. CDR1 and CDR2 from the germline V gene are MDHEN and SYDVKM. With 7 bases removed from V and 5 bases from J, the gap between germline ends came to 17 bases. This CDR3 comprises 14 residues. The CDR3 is CASTVAGRRTEAFF. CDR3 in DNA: TGTGCCAGCACCGTGGCTGGTAGACGGACTGAAGCTTTCTTT.

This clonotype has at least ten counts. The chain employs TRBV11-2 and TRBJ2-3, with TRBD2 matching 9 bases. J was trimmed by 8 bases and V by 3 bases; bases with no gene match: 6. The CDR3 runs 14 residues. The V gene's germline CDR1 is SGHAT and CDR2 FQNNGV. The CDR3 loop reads CASSFAGGAATQYF. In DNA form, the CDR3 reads TGTGCCAGCAGCTTTGCGGGAGGGGCGGCTACGCAGTATTTT.

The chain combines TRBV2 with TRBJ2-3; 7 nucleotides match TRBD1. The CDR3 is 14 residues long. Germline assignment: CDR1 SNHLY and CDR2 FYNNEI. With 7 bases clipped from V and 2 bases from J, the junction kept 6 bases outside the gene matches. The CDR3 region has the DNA TGTGCCAGCAAGGGACAGTGGGACACAGATACGCAGTATTTT. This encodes CASKGQWDTDTQYF.

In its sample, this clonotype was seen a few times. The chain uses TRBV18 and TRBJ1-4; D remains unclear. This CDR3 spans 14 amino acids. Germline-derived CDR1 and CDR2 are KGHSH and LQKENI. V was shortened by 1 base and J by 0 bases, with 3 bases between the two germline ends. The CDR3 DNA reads TGTGCCAGCTCACCACTTGCAACTAATGAAAAACTGTTTTTT. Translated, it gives CASSPLATNEKLFF.

The DNA of the CDR3 is TGTGCCAGCAGCTTAGGACTAGAAAACATTCAGTACTTC. It specifies CASSLGLENIQYF. V is TRBV7-9 and J is TRBJ2-4, with D possibly being TRBD2 (6 bases). The germline CDR1 and CDR2 sequences are SEHNR and FQNEAQ (reference sequence). Trimming left V 1 base short and J 5 bases short, with 6 bases between. This CDR3 is 13 amino acids long.

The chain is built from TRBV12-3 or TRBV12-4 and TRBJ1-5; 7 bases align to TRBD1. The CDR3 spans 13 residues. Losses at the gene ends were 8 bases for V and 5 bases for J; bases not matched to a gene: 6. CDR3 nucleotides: TGTGCCAGCTCCACGACAGGGTATCAGCCCCAGCATTTT. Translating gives CASSTTGYQPQHF.

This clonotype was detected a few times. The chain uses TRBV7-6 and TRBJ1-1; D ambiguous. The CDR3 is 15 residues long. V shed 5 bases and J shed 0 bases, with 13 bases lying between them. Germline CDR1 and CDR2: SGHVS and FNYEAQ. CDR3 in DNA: TGTGCCAGCAGCACTAGGCACACCATGAACACTGAAGCTTTCTTT. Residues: CASSTRHTMNTEAFF.

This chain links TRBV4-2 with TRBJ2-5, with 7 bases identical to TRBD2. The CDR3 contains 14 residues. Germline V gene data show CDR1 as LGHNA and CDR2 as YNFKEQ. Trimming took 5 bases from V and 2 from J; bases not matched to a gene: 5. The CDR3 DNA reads TGTGCCAGCAGCGGCCGGACTAGTCAAGAGACCCAGTACTTC. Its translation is CASSGRTSQETQYF.

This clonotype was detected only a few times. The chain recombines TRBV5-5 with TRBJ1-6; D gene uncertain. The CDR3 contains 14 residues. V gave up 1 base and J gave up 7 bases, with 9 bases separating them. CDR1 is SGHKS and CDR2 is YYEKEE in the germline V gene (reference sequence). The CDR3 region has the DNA TGTGCCAGCAGCTTGCTGTCACCCAATTCACCCCTCCACTTT. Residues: CASSLLSPNSPLHF.

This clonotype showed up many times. This CDR3 reads CASSLVGSLSLATDTQYF. For the CDR3, the DNA is TGTGCCAGCAGCTTAGTGGGTAGCTTGTCCCTTGCCACAGATACGCAGTATTTT. This sequence joins TRBV7-2 and TRBJ2-3, with D unresolved. Germline CDR1 reads SGHTA; CDR2 reads FQGNSA. CDR3 length equals 18 residues. With 1 base removed from V and 2 bases from J, the gap between germline ends came to 19 bases. The variable domain in full, completed from reference TRBV7-2 and TRBJ2-3, reads GAGVSQSPSNKVTEKGKDVELRCDPISGHTALYWYRQSLGQGLEFLIYFQGNSAPDKSGLPSDRFSAERTGGSVSTLTIQRTQQEDSAVYLCASSLVGSLSLATDTQYFGPGTRLTVL.

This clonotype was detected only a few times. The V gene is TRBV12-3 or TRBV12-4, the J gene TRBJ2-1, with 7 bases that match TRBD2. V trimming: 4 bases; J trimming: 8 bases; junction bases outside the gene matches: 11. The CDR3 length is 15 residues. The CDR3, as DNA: TGTGCCAGCAGTTCCCAAGCGGGGTCGAGGGATGAGCAGTTCTTC. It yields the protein CASSSQAGSRDEQFF.

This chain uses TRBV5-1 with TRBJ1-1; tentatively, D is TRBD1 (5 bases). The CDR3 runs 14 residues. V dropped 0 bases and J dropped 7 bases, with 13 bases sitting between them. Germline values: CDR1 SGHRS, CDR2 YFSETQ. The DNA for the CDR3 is TGCGCCAGCAGCTTGGCCCAGGGCGGGAGTGAAGCTTTCTTT. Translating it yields CASSLAQGGSEAFF.

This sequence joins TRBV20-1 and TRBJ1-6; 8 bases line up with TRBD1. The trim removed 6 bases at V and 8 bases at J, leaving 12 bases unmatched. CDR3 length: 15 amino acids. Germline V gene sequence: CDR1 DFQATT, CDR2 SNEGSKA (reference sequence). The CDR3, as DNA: TGCAGTGCCCGTCGGACAGGGCTAACAGATTCACCCCTCCACTTT. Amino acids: CSARRTGLTDSPLHF.

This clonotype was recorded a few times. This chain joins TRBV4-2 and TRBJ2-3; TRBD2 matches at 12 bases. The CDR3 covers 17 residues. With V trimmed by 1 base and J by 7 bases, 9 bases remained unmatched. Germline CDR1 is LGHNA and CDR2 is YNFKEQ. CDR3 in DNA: TGTGCCAGCAGCCAAGGGACTAGCGGGGATACGGGATATACGCAGTATTTT. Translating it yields CASSQGTSGDTGYTQYF.

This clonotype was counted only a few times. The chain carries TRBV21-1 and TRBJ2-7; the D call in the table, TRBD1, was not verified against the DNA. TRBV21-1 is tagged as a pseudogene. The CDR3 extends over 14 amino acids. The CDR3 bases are TGTGCCAGCAGCTACACACAGGGGGCCCACGAGCAGTACTTC. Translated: CASSYTQGAHEQYF.

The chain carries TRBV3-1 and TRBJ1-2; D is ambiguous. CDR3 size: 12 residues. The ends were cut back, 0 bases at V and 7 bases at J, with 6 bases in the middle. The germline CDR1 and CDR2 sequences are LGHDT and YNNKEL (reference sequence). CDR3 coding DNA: TGTGCCAGCAGCCAAGACCGAGGTGGCTACACCTTC. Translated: CASSQDRGGYTF.

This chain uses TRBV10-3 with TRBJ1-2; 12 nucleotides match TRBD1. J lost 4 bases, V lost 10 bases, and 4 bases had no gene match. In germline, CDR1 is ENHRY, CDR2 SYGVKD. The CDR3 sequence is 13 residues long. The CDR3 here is CATGTGGVYGYTF. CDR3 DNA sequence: TGTGCCACAGGGACAGGGGGCGTCTATGGCTACACCTTC.

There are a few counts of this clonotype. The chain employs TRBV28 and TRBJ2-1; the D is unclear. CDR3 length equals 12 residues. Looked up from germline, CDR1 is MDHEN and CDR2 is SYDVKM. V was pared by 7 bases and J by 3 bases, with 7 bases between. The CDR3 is CASKSYYNEQFF. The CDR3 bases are TGTGCCAGCAAGAGTTACTACAATGAGCAGTTCTTC.

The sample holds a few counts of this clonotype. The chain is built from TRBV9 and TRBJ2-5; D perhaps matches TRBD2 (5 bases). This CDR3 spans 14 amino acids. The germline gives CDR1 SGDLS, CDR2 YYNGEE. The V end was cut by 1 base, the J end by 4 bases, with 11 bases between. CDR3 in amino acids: CASSVWSGGETQYF. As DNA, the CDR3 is TGTGCCAGCAGCGTATGGTCCGGAGGAGAGACCCAGTACTTC.

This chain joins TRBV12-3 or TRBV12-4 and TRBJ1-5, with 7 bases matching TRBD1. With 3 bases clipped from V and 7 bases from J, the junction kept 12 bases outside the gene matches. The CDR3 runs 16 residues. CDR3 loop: CASSFGDPGGGQPQHF. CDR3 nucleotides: TGTGCCAGCAGTTTTGGGGATCCAGGGGGAGGGCAGCCCCAGCATTTT.

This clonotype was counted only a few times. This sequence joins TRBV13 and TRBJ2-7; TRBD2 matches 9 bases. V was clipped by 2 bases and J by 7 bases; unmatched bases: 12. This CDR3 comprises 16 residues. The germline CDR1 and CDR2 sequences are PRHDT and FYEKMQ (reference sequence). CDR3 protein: CASSLIAGALKFEQYF. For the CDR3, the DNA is TGTGCCAGCAGCTTAATAGCGGGGGCGCTAAAGTTTGAGCAGTACTTC.

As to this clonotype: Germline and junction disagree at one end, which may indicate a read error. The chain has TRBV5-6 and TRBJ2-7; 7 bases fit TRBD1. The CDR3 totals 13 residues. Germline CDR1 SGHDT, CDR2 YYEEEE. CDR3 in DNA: TGCGCCAGCAGCTTGGACAGGATCTACGAGCGGTACTTC. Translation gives CASSLDRIYERYF. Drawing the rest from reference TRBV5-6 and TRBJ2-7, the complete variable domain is DAGVTQSPTHLIKTRGQQVTLRCSPKSGHDTVSWYQQALGQGPQFIFQYYEEEERQRGNFPDRFSGHQFPNYSSELNVNALLLGDSALYLCASSLDRIYERYFGPGTRLTVT.

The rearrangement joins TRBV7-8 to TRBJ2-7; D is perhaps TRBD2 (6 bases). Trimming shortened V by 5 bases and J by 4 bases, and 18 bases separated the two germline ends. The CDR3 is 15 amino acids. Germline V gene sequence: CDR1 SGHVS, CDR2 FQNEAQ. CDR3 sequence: CASSARLVGAYEQYF. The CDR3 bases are TGTGCCAGCAGCGCCCGACTAGTTGGGGCTTACGAGCAGTACTTC.

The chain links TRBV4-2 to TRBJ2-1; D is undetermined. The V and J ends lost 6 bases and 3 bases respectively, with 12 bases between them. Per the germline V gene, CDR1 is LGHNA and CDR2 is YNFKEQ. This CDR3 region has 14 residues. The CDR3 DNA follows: TGTGCCAGCAGAGGCCCAGGAGTCTACAATGAGCAGTTCTTC. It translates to CASRGPGVYNEQFF.

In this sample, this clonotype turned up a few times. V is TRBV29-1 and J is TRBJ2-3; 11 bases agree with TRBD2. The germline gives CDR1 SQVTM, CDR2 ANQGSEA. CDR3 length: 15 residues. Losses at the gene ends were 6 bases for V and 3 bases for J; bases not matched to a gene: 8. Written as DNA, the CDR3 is TGCAGCGTCGTTCTAGCGGGGGGAGGGACAGATACGCAGTATTTT. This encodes CSVVLAGGGTDTQYF.